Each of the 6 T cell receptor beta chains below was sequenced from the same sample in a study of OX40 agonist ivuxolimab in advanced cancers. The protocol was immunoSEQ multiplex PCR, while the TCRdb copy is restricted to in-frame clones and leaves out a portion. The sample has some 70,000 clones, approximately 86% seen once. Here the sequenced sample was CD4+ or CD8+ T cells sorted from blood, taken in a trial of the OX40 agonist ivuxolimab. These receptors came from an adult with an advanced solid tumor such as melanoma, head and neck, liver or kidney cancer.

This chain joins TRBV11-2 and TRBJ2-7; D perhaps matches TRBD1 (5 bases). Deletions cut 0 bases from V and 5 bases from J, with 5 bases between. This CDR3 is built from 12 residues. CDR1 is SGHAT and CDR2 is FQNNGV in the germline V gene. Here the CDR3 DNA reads TGTGCCAGCAGCTTAGACAGGGACGAGCAGTACTTC. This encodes CASSLDRDEQYF.

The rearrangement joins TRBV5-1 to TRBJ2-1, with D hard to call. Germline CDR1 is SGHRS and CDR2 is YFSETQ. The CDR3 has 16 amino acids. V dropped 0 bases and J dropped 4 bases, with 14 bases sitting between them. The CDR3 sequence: CASSLASRIPYNEQFF. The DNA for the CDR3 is TGCGCCAGCAGCTTGGCCTCCCGGATCCCGTACAATGAGCAGTTCTTC.

The DNA for the CDR3 is TGCAGTGCTAGGGGACAGGGACCCCAGCATTTT. Translated, it gives CSARGQGPQHF. The V and J genes are TRBV20-1 and TRBJ1-5, with 9 nucleotides matching TRBD1. This CDR3 contains 11 residues. Trimming at V came to 3 bases and at J to 10 bases, leaving 1 base not matched to a gene. CDR1 is DFQATT and CDR2 is SNEGSKA in the germline V gene (reference sequence).

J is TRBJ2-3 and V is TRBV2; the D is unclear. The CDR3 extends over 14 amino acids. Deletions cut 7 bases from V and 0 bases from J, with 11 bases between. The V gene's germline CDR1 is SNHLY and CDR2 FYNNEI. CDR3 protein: CASNPATSTDTQYF. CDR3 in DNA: TGTGCCAGCAATCCAGCTACTAGCACAGATACGCAGTATTTT. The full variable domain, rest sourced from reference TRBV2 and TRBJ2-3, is EPEVTQTPSHQVTQMGQEVILRCVPISNHLYFYWYRQILGQKVEFLVSFYNNEISEKSEIFDDQFSVERPDGSNFTLKIRSTKLEDSAMYFCASNPATSTDTQYFGPGTRLTVL.

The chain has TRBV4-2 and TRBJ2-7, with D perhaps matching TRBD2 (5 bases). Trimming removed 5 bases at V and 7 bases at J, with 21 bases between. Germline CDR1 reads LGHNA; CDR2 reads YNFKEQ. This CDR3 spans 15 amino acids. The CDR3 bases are TGTGCCAGCAGCTTGCTGGACTCAATCGGAGGAGAGCAGTACTTC. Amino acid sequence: CASSLLDSIGGEQYF.

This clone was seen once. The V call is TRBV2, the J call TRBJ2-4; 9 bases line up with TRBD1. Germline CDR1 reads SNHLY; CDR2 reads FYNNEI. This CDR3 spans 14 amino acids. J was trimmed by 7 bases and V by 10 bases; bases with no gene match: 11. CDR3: CATRPGTGINIQYF. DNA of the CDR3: TGTGCCACCCGCCCCGGGACAGGGATTAACATTCAGTACTTC.